What follows are 5 T cell receptor beta chains derived from one specimen sequenced in a study of CD8 T cells in ankylosing spondylitis. From the 5' RACE reads, TCRdb called clonotypes with MiXCR, one entry per CDR3 protein. The top ten hold under 4.5% of the sample, which has about 460,000 distinct CDR3 sequences, about 5% seen once. Study-wide results and limits: A TCR beta motif made of 7 to 9 highly homologous variants seemed typical of ankylosing spondylitis blood.

Antigens of these TCRs are unknown. The sequencing input was blood, either unsorted or a sorted T cell fraction (not recorded which). All receptors come from a male donor with ankylosing spondylitis.

This clonotype was found many times. The V gene is TRBV9, the J gene TRBJ2-1; D is undetermined. Trimming left V 0 bases short and J 9 bases short, with 13 bases between. Looked up from germline, CDR1 is SGDLS and CDR2 is YYNGEE. This CDR3 comprises 14 residues. This CDR3 reads CASSVGWPVSEQFF. CDR3 bases: TGTGCCAGCAGCGTAGGGTGGCCCGTCAGTGAGCAGTTCTTC.

This clonotype came up many times. This chain joins TRBV6-5 and TRBJ1-1; D is possibly TRBD1 (5 bases). The V end was cut by 3 bases, the J end by 0 bases, with 11 bases between. Germline loops: CDR1 MNHEY, CDR2 SVGAGI. This CDR3 contains 15 residues. CDR3 protein: CASSYQRGMNTEAFF. DNA for the CDR3: TGTGCCAGCAGTTATCAGAGGGGCATGAACACTGAAGCTTTCTTT.

This clonotype has a count of ten or more. The chain is built from TRBV4-2 and TRBJ2-5; no clear D. Germline-derived CDR1 and CDR2 are LGHNA and YNFKEQ. With 0 bases removed from V and 5 bases from J, the gap between germline ends came to 13 bases. The CDR3 runs 15 residues. The CDR3 protein is CASSQDRSRGETQYF. DNA of the CDR3: TGTGCCAGCAGCCAAGATCGGTCCCGTGGGGAGACCCAGTACTTC.

The sample holds many counts of this clonotype. The genes are TRBV24-1 and TRBJ2-2, with TRBD1 matching over 10 bases. V trimming: 4 bases; J trimming: 4 bases; junction bases outside the gene matches: 11. The germline CDR1 and CDR2 sequences are KGHDR and SFDVKD. The CDR3 runs to 18 residues. The CDR3 loop reads CATSDPGTGVGSTGELFF. CDR3 nucleotide sequence: TGTGCCACCAGTGACCCCGGGACAGGGGTAGGGTCCACCGGGGAGCTGTTTTTT.

The genes are TRBV12-3 or TRBV12-4 and TRBJ2-1, with D maybe TRBD2 (5 bases). V shed 8 bases and J shed 8 bases, with 16 bases lying between them. This CDR3 spans 13 amino acids. CDR3 sequence: CASGIGILYEQFF. DNA for the CDR3: TGTGCCAGCGGCATCGGGATTTTGTATGAGCAGTTCTTC.